This entry lists 2 T cell receptor beta chains sequenced from one sample in a study of early T cells in non-severe SARS-CoV-2 infection. TCRdb called the 5' RACE reads again in MiXCR, with one record for every CDR3 protein. The repertoire holds 75,000 to 100,000 distinct CDR3 sequences, with 14% as singletons. Sequenced sample: whole blood. The origin of the receptors is an adult who was a healthcare worker with PCR-confirmed SARS-CoV-2 infection or an uninfected control (not recorded which).

This clonotype was seen only a few times. The V call is TRBV20-1, the J call TRBJ1-2; TRBD1 aligns across 10 bases. Germline V gene sequence: CDR1 DFQATT, CDR2 SNEGSKA (reference sequence). Unmatched junction bases numbered 17, after V lost 0 bases and J lost 1 base. This CDR3 contains 20 residues. The CDR3 here is CSARDIPAGQGHLFNYGYTF. CDR3 in DNA: TGCAGTGCTAGAGACATACCGGCGGGACAGGGGCACCTATTTAACTATGGCTACACCTTC.

This clonotype occurred many times. The chain couples TRBV28 to TRBJ1-3; D ambiguous. Germline V gene lookup returns CDR1 MDHEN and CDR2 SYDVKM. Trimming left V 1 base short and J 8 bases short, with 9 bases between. This CDR3 has 13 amino acids. The CDR3 DNA reads as TGTGCCAGCAGTTTATCGTCCCCCGACACCATATATTTT. Its translation: CASSLSSPDTIYF.